Listed here are 6 T cell receptor beta chains from one sample, sequenced in a study of T cell responses to AZD1222 COVID-19 vaccine. The repertoire was sequenced with immunoSEQ multiplex PCR; TCRdb's copy has only in-frame clones and lacks some. The sample records roughly 170,000 clones, about nine tenths being singletons. The source material was peripheral blood, sampled on day 0 of AZD1222 vaccination. The receptors were gathered from an adult in good health.

This chain joins TRBV7-2 and TRBJ2-3, with D hard to call. Germline CDR1 and CDR2: SGHTA and FQGNSA. The germline V and J ends were trimmed by 3 bases and 5 bases, with 12 bases remaining between them. This CDR3 spans 14 amino acids. For the CDR3, the DNA is TGTGCCAGCAGCTTCCGGGTTCCGGGAGATACGCAGTATTTT. Its protein product is CASSFRVPGDTQYF.

The CDR3 loop reads CASSSDRGIRVNTEAFF. For the CDR3, the DNA is TGTGCCAGCAGCTCGGACAGGGGGATCAGGGTGAACACTGAAGCTTTCTTT. The V gene is TRBV11-3, the J gene TRBJ1-1, with 10 positions matching TRBD1. In germline, CDR1 is SGHNT, CDR2 YENEEA. This CDR3 spans 17 amino acids. Trimming cost V 4 bases and J 0 bases; bases outside gene matches: 8.

V usage is TRBV5-4 and J usage is TRBJ1-3; 7 bases match TRBD1. Germline V gene data show CDR1 as SGHNT and CDR2 as YYREEE (reference sequence). This CDR3 region has 17 residues. J lost 0 bases, V lost 4 bases, and 10 bases had no gene match. CDR3 coding DNA: TGTGCCAGCAGCGGGGACAGCGACTCCAGCTCTGGAAACACCATATATTTT. As protein: CASSGDSDSSSGNTIYF. Looking up the rest from reference TRBV5-4 and TRBJ1-3 gives the full variable domain: ETGVTQSPTHLIKTRGQQVTLRCSSQSGHNTVSWYQQALGQGPQFIFQYYREEENGRGNFPPRFSGLQFPNYSSELNVNALELDDSALYLCASSGDSDSSSGNTIYFGEGSWLTVV.

The J gene is TRBJ2-5, the V gene TRBV9; TRBD2 agrees at 10 bases. With V trimmed by 3 bases and J by 4 bases, 15 bases remained unmatched. Germline loops: CDR1 SGDLS, CDR2 YYNGEE. There are 18 residues in the CDR3. The CDR3 DNA sequence: TGTGCCAGCAGCGGGCGTTTAGCGGGGGGCGGGGGCGGAGAGACCCAGTACTTC. It is translated as CASSGRLAGGGGGETQYF.

The V and J genes are TRBV4-2 and TRBJ1-2; 9 nucleotides line up with TRBD1. V dropped 4 bases and J dropped 6; count of bases not matched to a gene: 6. Germline V gene data show CDR1 as LGHNA and CDR2 as YNFKEQ. CDR3 size: 14 residues. The CDR3 sequence: CASSRPGTGNGYTF. CDR3 nucleotide sequence: TGTGCCAGCAGCCGGCCGGGGACAGGGAATGGCTACACCTTC.

This rearrangement joins TRBV7-6 to TRBJ1-6, with D possibly matching TRBD1 (6 bases). Germline assignment: CDR1 SGHVS and CDR2 FNYEAQ. V lost 6 bases to trimming and J lost 6 bases, with 12 bases between them. The CDR3 is made up of 14 amino acids. The CDR3 DNA reads TGTGCCAGCAGTTGGACAGAGTTTAATTCACCCCTCCACTTT. Its protein product is CASSWTEFNSPLHF.